This T cell receptor (beta chain) was obtained from a study of cytomegalovirus exposure and HLA in healthy donors (dated by TCRdb to about 2017). Looking at the study overall: An earlier analysis of some 620 of the donors reported roughly 300 Gb of sequence data and roughly 120 million unique TCR beta sequences obtained from roughly 180 million T cells. An early release that covered roughly 600 HLA-typed donors contained 300 to 350 gigabases of sequencing data and tens of millions of unique TCR sequences. The genetic ancestry cluster associated with self-reported Caucasian donors included over 80% of the roughly 400 genotyped donors. The aim of the study was to test whether cataloging public T cell receptors could identify signatures of past pathogen exposure. The study used immunosequencing to profile the T cell repertoires of approximately 630 subjects and linked those repertoires to cytomegalovirus serostatus. A separate validation cohort of about 110 different subjects was used in addition to the 666-subject first cohort. The study combined high-throughput TCR immunosequencing, statistical association of individual TCRs with disease status, and machine learning to predict cytomegalovirus infection status. To study patterns of TCR occurrence, a later analysis re-analyzed previously published TCR beta repertoires from 700 or so donors and added high-resolution HLA genotyping. Rather than using new phenotypic data, the later analysis identified candidate immune exposures from TCR beta sequences and from how often those sequences occurred across donors. To decide whether each TCR beta V gene segment behaved as functional or pseudogenic, an earlier analysis of some 600 of the donors relied on high-throughput TCR beta sequencing. Alongside the repertoire data, information on donor age, sex, ethnicity and CMV serostatus was compiled. In a later genetic analysis, genome-wide SNP genotypes for 398 of the 666 donors were used, and that subset was treated as a discovery cohort. Every discovery cohort repertoire had been produced on one sequencing platform. HLA typing covered class I and class II loci at four-digit resolution. The number of donors typed differed by locus, with about 629-630 for A, B, C, DRB1 and DQB1, roughly 520 for DQA1, over 600 for DPA1, and some 450 for DPB1. Because of strong linkage in the cohort, 4 to 6 DR-DQ haplotypes were treated as single units for association and clustering. On average, roughly 240,000 unique TCR beta nucleotide sequences were sequenced per donor among 398 genotyped donors of the cohort, with roughly 18% of those sequences being non-productive.

The CDR3 has 14 amino acids, counting the end cysteine and phenylalanine. The DNA shown is the 42-base CDR3, in frame from base 1. V lost 4 bases and J lost 10 bases, and the count of bases not matched to a germline gene is 11. As encoded in the germline V gene, CDR1 is SGHRS while CDR2 is YFSETQ. Overall results and qualifications from the work: The only immune exposure information available for the cohort was CMV serostatus. Sequencing depth was assumed to be roughly uniform across donors in the presence/absence analyses, though that assumption may not hold. The cohort was sequenced for TCR beta chains only, and without alpha or paired-chain data the features that could be detected were limited. The authors suggested that the approach could potentially be generalized to other disease states and immunological phenotypes. In a later analysis, the rate of TCR association differed among HLA loci, with DRB1 alleles having the most associated TCRs and HLA-C alleles having the fewest. Compared with the approximately 670-donor mean, donors in an Asian-associated ancestry cluster had fewer N-insertions in productive TCRs, according to a later genetic analysis. When HLA alleles, especially DR and DQ, strongly co-occurred, attributing TCR associations to individual alleles was difficult. In a later analysis, most CMV-associated TCR beta chains were found to appear HLA-restricted, with HLA associations seemingly driven largely by CMV exposure. In a later analysis, HLA-associated TCR beta chains showed more clonal expansion and lower generation probabilities than non-associated chains that were equally common. HLA typing was unavailable for some donors at each locus, so association tests used only the typed subset. Linkage disequilibrium might explain the correlated functional status among segregating V segments, but an unknown experimental factor could not be excluded. A later analysis reported that several top co-occurrence clusters appeared linked to parvovirus B19, influenza, CMV and Epstein-Barr virus. A later analysis associated 16,951 TCR beta sequences with specific HLA alleles at a false discovery rate of 0.05. In a later genetic analysis, a missense DCLRE1C variant was associated with V-gene and J-gene trimming of TCR beta chains, and the association was replicated in an independent cohort. An earlier analysis of approximately 600 of the donors showed that most TCR beta V segments appeared in productive rearrangements either about 87% or about 30% of the time, which broadly matched IMGT annotations. The classifier was reported to diagnose cytomegalovirus status with high specificity and sensitivity in both the original and validation cohorts. A further reported finding was that TCR beta sequences accurately predicted the HLA-A and HLA-B alleles for most subjects in the first cohort. Some IMGT-functional V segments, including TRBV6-2 and TRBV6-3, could not be told apart with the 87-base-pair reads, so those segments were excluded. A group of highly shared sequence variants was considered likely to be a technical artifact of the sequencing pipeline. The study listed approximately 160 TCR beta chains as associated with cytomegalovirus. A few of the identified cytomegalovirus-associated TCR beta chains were confirmed in vitro to be specific for cytomegalovirus antigens. Across donors, most TCR sequences were observed very rarely, whereas some public TCRs were present in many individuals. Because counts were too low, fewer than 20 rarely observed V segments, including chromosome 9 orphons, were excluded from the earlier analysis of 587 of the donors.

A remark on this clone: The antigen this receptor binds is unknown. Base-call qualities are not available, and no considerably larger clone is one nucleotide away.

The library was prepared using the immunoSEQ multiplex PCR assay. The multiplex PCR relied on a mix of 60 forward primers for TCR Vbeta segments and 13 reverse primers for TCR Jbeta segments. Amplification of the CDR3 region of rearranged TCR beta genes was performed with a multiplex PCR assay on genomic DNA. On the Illumina HiSeq System, the amplified TCR beta libraries were sequenced as 87-base-pair reads. On the authors' methods: Across the 640 or so repertoires, a later analysis counted 75 million to 90 million unique TCR beta chains, 9.5 million to 13 million of which were shared by at least two donors. Raw reads were error-corrected and collapsed into unique sequences by a nearest-neighbor algorithm in which closely related sequences were merged to remove PCR and sequencing errors. To assign V, D and J gene segments, CDR3 sequences were aligned to IMGT reference sequences. For a sequence to be retained, at least a six-nucleotide match to both a V gene segment and a J gene segment was required. Rearrangements were classified as productive when the CDR3 lacked stop codons and remained in frame with V and J, and all other rearrangements were classified as non-productive. CDR3 was defined according to IMGT convention as the region running from the second conserved V-encoded cysteine to the conserved J-encoded phenylalanine. In an earlier analysis of more than 550 of the donors, sequences lacking an unambiguous match to a single V gene segment were excluded. An earlier analysis of 587 of the donors called V segments functional above 56.7% productive rearrangements and segregating when the between-donor standard deviation exceeded 5%. A statistical classification framework was built to diagnose cytomegalovirus status from the catalog of TCR beta chain sequences. In a later analysis, TCR nucleotide sequences were compared against IMGT/GENE-DB human TR gene sequences so that V and J genes could be assigned. In a later analysis, CDR3 sequences and most-parsimonious VDJ recombination scenarios were assigned using the TCRdist pipeline. In a later analysis, each TCR beta chain was defined by its CDR3 amino acid sequence together with its V-gene family, and reads without a unique V-gene family were excluded. A later analysis removed roughly 590 highly shared, low-generation-probability nucleotide sequences to deal with suspected cross-contamination and a sequencing artifact. A later analysis calculated a clonal expansion index for each public chain from normalized within-repertoire ranks of inferred template counts. A later analysis computed generation probabilities with a VDJ recombination model fitted to out-of-frame rearrangements, and checked the results against IGoR. Hypergeometric tests were used in a later analysis to score TCR-TCR, TCR-HLA and TCR-CMV co-occurrence, with a repertoire-size bias correction applied to the TCR pairs. In a later analysis, false discovery rates were estimated by permuting HLA or CMV assignments 20 times. A later analysis grouped co-occurring TCRs with DBSCAN, adding TCRdist sequence similarity when clustering within HLA-allele-positive subsets. For co-occurrence clustering, repertoires with fewer than 30,000 or more than 120,000 public chains were excluded, along with about five repertoires with anomalous nucleotide sharing. TCRdb limited this immuneACCESS table to in-frame rearrangements with V and J called. A share of clones is missing; checked studies link under half to unresolved V genes, and the rest is unexplained. From that table come the V and J calls and clone size; the DNA was used to work out D and trimming. A total of roughly 110,000 clones appear in this sample, roughly 80% of them only once. The ten largest clones add up to 3% to 4% of the sample.

The cohort was made up of about 670 healthy bone marrow donors. At the time of sampling, every cohort member was nominally healthy, though immune exposures that went unrecorded were likely present. The donor was CMV seronegative and was included in the group of several hundred seronegative cohort members. A peripheral blood sample was provided by each donor, and peripheral blood mononuclear cells were used for TCR beta sequencing. Genomic DNA was extracted from the blood cell samples with the Qiagen DNeasy Blood Extraction Kit. This receptor chain uses TRBV5-1 and TRBJ2-1; 7 of the junction bases match TRBD1. Sequencing was performed on PBMCs. The receptor's source is a man between 60 and 75 years old in good health and CMV-seronegative. The CDR3 protein sequence reads: CASSGGQNASEQFF. The DNA is as follows: TGCGCCAGCAGCGGGGGACAGAATGCCTCCGAGCAGTTCTTC.